The 16 T cell receptor beta chains presented below share a single source sample, sequenced in a study of blood T cell repertoires in COVID-19. The assay was immunoSEQ multiplex PCR, and TCRdb's table has in-frame clones only and misses some. The repertoire has 300,000 to 450,000 clones, around 87% of them found once; the top ten carry under 1.5%. The sample comprised PBMCs or T cells enriched from blood (not recorded which). These receptors all come from a man under 40 who had recovered from COVID-19.

This chain uses TRBV30 with TRBJ2-3; 9 nucleotides align to TRBD2. V lost 8 bases to trimming and J lost 2 bases; unmatched junction nucleotides: 11. This CDR3 comprises 15 residues. Germline values: CDR1 GTSNPN, CDR2 SVGIG (reference sequence). CDR3 nucleotides: TGTGCCGCGAACTTCGGACTAGCGAACACAGATACGCAGTATTTT. Amino acid sequence: CAANFGLANTDTQYF. The full variable domain, in which reference TRBV30 and TRBJ2-3 provide the parts outside the CDR3, is SQTIHQWPATLVQPVGSPLSLECTVEGTSNPNLYWYRQAAGRGLQLLFYSVGIGQISSEVPQNLSASRPQDRQFILSSKKLLLSDSGFYLCAANFGLANTDTQYFGPGTRLTVL.

The V call is TRBV5-1, the J call TRBJ2-1; D possibly corresponds to TRBD1 (7 bases). There are 15 residues in the CDR3. V gave up 2 bases and J gave up 5 bases, with 14 bases separating them. Looked up from germline, CDR1 is SGHRS and CDR2 is YFSETQ. The CDR3 nucleotides read TGCGCCAGCAGCTTTGGAGGGACAGTTAACAATGAGCAGTTCTTC. Translated, it gives CASSFGGTVNNEQFF.

This sequence joins TRBV5-1 and TRBJ1-2; no clear D gene. The germline gives CDR1 SGHRS, CDR2 YFSETQ. V was pared by 0 bases and J by 3 bases, with 12 bases between. The CDR3 runs 15 residues. This CDR3 is CASSLAPDLDYGYTF. The CDR3 region has the DNA TGCGCCAGCAGCTTGGCCCCAGATCTCGACTATGGCTACACCTTC. Supplemented by reference TRBV5-1 and TRBJ1-2, the full variable domain reads KAGVTQTPRYLIKTRGQQVTLSCSPISGHRSVSWYQQTPGQGLQFLFEYFSETQRNKGNFPGRFSGRQFSNSRSEMNVSTLELGDSALYLCASSLAPDLDYGYTFGSGTRLTVV.

The rearrangement uses TRBV4-3 and TRBJ1-3; 7 bases are shared with TRBD1. Per germline, CDR1 LGHNA and CDR2 YSLEER. This CDR3 is built from 16 residues. Trimming took 6 bases from V and 9 from J; bases not matched to a gene: 17. This CDR3 reads CASSRGLTGDGGTIYF. CDR3 DNA: TGCGCCAGCAGTCGCGGCTTAACAGGGGATGGGGGCACCATATATTTT.

The chain combines TRBV7-2 with TRBJ1-2; D might be TRBD1 (5 bases). This CDR3 has 14 residues. V lost 1 base and J lost 3, with 9 bases in between. Germline V gene data show CDR1 as SGHTA and CDR2 as FQGNSA. CDR3 protein: CASSLGGVDYGYTF. CDR3 DNA sequence: TGTGCCAGCAGCTTAGGGGGGGTGGACTATGGCTACACCTTC. The entire variable domain, with the rest obtained from reference TRBV7-2 and TRBJ1-2, is as follows: GAGVSQSPSNKVTEKGKDVELRCDPISGHTALYWYRQSLGQGLEFLIYFQGNSAPDKSGLPSDRFSAERTGGSVSTLTIQRTQQEDSAVYLCASSLGGVDYGYTFGSGTRLTVV.

The chain recombines TRBV30 with TRBJ1-2; D is unclear. In germline, CDR1 is GTSNPN, CDR2 SVGIG (reference sequence). CDR3 length: 11 residues. The V and J ends lost 7 bases and 5 bases respectively, with 11 bases between them. The CDR3 here is CASQTGYGYTF. The CDR3 DNA reads TGTGCCTCGCAAACGGGGTATGGCTACACCTTC. Variable domain in full (rest from reference TRBV30 and TRBJ1-2): SQTIHQWPATLVQPVGSPLSLECTVEGTSNPNLYWYRQAAGRGLQLLFYSVGIGQISSEVPQNLSASRPQDRQFILSSKKLLLSDSGFYLCASQTGYGYTFGSGTRLTVV.

The rearrangement uses TRBV29-1 and TRBJ2-7; 10 bases agree with TRBD2. Germline loops: CDR1 SQVTM, CDR2 ANQGSEA. The CDR3 is 13 amino acids. Germline trimming cut 6 bases from V and 1 base from J; bases unmatched to any gene: 3. CDR3 sequence: CSVLAGGSYEQYF. The CDR3 DNA reads TGCAGCGTCTTAGCGGGGGGTTCCTACGAGCAGTACTTC.

This chain joins TRBV10-3 and TRBJ1-4, with D maybe TRBD1 (6 bases). Per germline, CDR1 ENHRY and CDR2 SYGVKD. The V end was cut by 10 bases, the J end by 0 bases, with 18 bases between. CDR3 length equals 16 residues. The CDR3 spells CATKEQGASTNEKLFF. CDR3 in DNA: TGTGCCACCAAAGAACAGGGAGCATCAACTAATGAAAAACTGTTTTTT.

The chain has TRBV2 and TRBJ1-4; tentatively, D is TRBD1 (5 bases). V was trimmed by 5 bases and J by 5 bases, leaving 15 bases between them. This CDR3 contains 15 residues. CDR1 and CDR2 from the germline V gene are SNHLY and FYNNEI. The CDR3 region has the DNA TGTGCCAGCAGTCCGGCCGGGGGATTAAATGAAAAACTGTTTTTT. Protein product: CASSPAGGLNEKLFF.

The chain couples TRBV19 to TRBJ1-6; 7 positions agree with TRBD1. Per the germline V gene, CDR1 is LNHDA and CDR2 is SQIVND (reference sequence). The CDR3 has 17 residues. V gave up 3 bases and J gave up 2 bases; unmatched junction bases: 7. CDR3 bases: TGTGCCAGTAGTATCGCCCTCGGACAGGCCTATAATTCACCCCTCCACTTT. This gives the protein CASSIALGQAYNSPLHF.

The chain is built from TRBV19 and TRBJ2-7; TRBD1 agrees at 7 bases. With 4 bases clipped from V and 6 bases from J, the junction kept 6 bases outside the gene matches. CDR3 size: 13 residues. CDR1 and CDR2 from the germline V gene are LNHDA and SQIVND (reference sequence). CDR3 in DNA: TGTGCCAGTAGTACAGACAGGGTCATCGAGCAGTACTTC. Amino acids: CASSTDRVIEQYF.

The rearrangement links TRBV6-1 to TRBJ2-3, with TRBD1 matching over 7 bases. CDR1 is MNHNS and CDR2 is SASEGT in the germline V gene. The CDR3 loop spans 15 amino acids. V dropped 1 base and J dropped 2; count of bases not matched to a gene: 3. As DNA, the CDR3 is TGTGCCAGCAGTGAAGTGGGACAGTCCACAGATACGCAGTATTTT. Protein product: CASSEVGQSTDTQYF.

The V and J genes are TRBV6-2 or TRBV6-3 and TRBJ1-4; 10 bases fit TRBD1. The V segment lost 6 bases and the J segment 7 bases; nucleotides outside the gene matches: 5. CDR1 is MNHEY and CDR2 is SVGEGT in the germline V gene. CDR3 size: 14 residues. The CDR3 loop is CASSRQGAGEKLFF. Here the CDR3 DNA reads TGTGCCAGCAGCCGACAGGGGGCCGGTGAAAAACTGTTTTTT.

The chain employs TRBV27 and TRBJ2-5; TRBD2 matches at 11 bases. Trimming took 4 bases from V and 4 from J; bases not matched to a gene: 2. CDR1 and CDR2 (germline): MNHEY, SMNVEV (reference sequence). The CDR3 extends over 14 amino acids. The CDR3 loop is CASSSGTSGETQYF. As DNA, the CDR3 is TGTGCCAGCAGTTCGGGGACTAGCGGAGAGACCCAGTACTTC.

The V gene is TRBV14, the J gene TRBJ1-1, with 8 bases that match TRBD1. The trim removed 5 bases at V and 4 bases at J, leaving 0 bases unmatched. Germline values: CDR1 SGHDN, CDR2 FVKESK. The CDR3 is 12 amino acids. The CDR3 here is CASSDRGTEAFF. As DNA, the CDR3 is TGTGCCAGCAGCGACAGGGGCACTGAAGCTTTCTTT.

The V gene is TRBV4-1, the J gene TRBJ2-1; D is uncertain. This CDR3 is 16 amino acids long. The V gene's germline CDR1 is MGHRA and CDR2 YSYEKL. Between the trimmed V and J ends, which lost 0 bases and 0 bases, there was a span of 9 bases. The CDR3 DNA is TGCGCCAGCAGCCAAGAATACAGTGTCTCCTACAATGAGCAGTTCTTC. It encodes CASSQEYSVSYNEQFF.